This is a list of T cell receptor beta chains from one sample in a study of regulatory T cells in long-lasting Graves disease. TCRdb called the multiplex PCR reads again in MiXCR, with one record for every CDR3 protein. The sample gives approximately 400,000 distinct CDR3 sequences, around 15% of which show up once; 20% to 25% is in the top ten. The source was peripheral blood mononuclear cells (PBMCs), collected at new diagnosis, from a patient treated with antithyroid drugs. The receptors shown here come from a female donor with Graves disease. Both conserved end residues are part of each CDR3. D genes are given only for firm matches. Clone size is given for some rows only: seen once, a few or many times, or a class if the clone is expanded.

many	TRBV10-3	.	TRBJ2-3	TGTGCCATCAGTGAGTCAAGCGCAGATACGCAGTATTTT	CAISESSADTQYF
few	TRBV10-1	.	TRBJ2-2	TGCGCCAGCAGTAAGGACAGCACCGGGGAGCTGTTTTTT	CASSKDSTGELFF
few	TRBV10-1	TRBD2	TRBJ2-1	TGCGCCAGCAGTGAGACTAGCGGAGCCGCGGGGTACAATGAGCAGTTCTTC	CASSETSGAAGYNEQFF
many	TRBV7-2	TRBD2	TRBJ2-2	TGTGCCAGCAGCTTTTCGCGGGAGTTAGCCGGGGAGCTGTTTTTT	CASSFSRELAGELFF
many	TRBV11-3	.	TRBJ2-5	TGTGCCAGCAGCCCCGGGACCATAGGGGAGACCCAGTACTTC	CASSPGTIGETQYF
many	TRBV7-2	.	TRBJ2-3	TGCGCCAGCAGCTTACTGACAGATACGCAGTATTTT	CASSLLTDTQYF
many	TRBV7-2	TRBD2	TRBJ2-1	TGTGCCAGCAGCCCCCGACTAGCTCTCGATGAGCAGTTCTTC	CASSPRLALDEQFF
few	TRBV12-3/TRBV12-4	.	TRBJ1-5	TGTGCCAGCAGCCTTACAGGGATCCCCAATCAGCCCCAGCATTTT	CASSLTGIPNQPQHF
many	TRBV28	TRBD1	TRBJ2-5	TGTGCCAGCAGTTCGGTCACAGGGGCCGGCTCATCTCTCCGAGAGACCCAGTACTTC	CASSSVTGAGSSLRETQYF
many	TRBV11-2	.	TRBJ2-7	TGTGCCAGCAGCTTAGGGGGTTTGGCGGTCCTACCAGGCGAGCAGTACTTC	CASSLGGLAVLPGEQYF
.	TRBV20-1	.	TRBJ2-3	TGCAGTGCTCGACGACTAGGAAGCACAGATACGCAGTATTTT	CSARRLGSTDTQYF
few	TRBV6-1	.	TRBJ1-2	TGTGCCAGCAAGAGACAGGACTATGGCTACACCTTC	CASKRQDYGYTF
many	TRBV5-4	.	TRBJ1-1	TGTGCCAGCAGCCCGGACGGGCGGGCTGAAGCTTTCTTT	CASSPDGRAEAFF
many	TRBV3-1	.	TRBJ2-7	TGTGCCAGCAGCCAAAGAAGGGGCGTTCCCCACGAGCAGTACTTC	CASSQRRGVPHEQYF
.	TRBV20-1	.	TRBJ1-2	TGCAGTGCCGTTAGGTGGGGCTCGGGCGGAAACTATGGCTACACCTTC	CSAVRWGSGGNYGYTF
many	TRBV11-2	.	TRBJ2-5	TGTGCCAGCAGCTTAGATACCTCGGCAGAGACCCAGTACTTC	CASSLDTSAETQYF
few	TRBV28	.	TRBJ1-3	TGTGCCAGCAGTTTAACGGGACTTCGGAGCAGGCGCTCTGGAAACACCATATATTTT	CASSLTGLRSRRSGNTIYF
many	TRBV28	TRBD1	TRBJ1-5	TGTGCCAGCAGTTTGTATGGCATCCGGGACAGGGGGGATCAGCCCCAGCATTTT	CASSLYGIRDRGDQPQHF
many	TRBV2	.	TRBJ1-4	TGTGCCAGCAGTAGGGGCCGACGGAATGAAAAACTGTTTTTT	CASSRGRRNEKLFF
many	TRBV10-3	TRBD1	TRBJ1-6	TGTGCCATCACCCGCCCGGGACAGGGGAATTCACCCCTCCACTTT	CAITRPGQGNSPLHF
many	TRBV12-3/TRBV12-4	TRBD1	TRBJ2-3	TGTGCCAGCAGTGCTCCGGGACAGGGAGATGTTAGCACAGATACGCAGTATTTT	CASSAPGQGDVSTDTQYF
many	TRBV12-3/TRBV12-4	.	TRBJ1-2	TGTGCCAGCAGTTTCAGGGGTAGGATGGGATATGGCTACACCTTC	CASSFRGRMGYGYTF
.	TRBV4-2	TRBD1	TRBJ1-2	TGTGCCAGCAGCCAAACGCAGGGGGCTGGATACTATGGCTACACCTTC	CASSQTQGAGYYGYTF
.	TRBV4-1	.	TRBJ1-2	TGCGCCAGCAGCCAGACCGGGACGACGGAGGGCTATGGCTACACCTTC	CASSQTGTTEGYGYTF
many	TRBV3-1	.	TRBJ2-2	TGTGCCAGCAGCCCCACGAACACCGGGGAGCTGTTTTTT	CASSPTNTGELFF
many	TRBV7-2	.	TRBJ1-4	TGTGCCAGCAGCCCCTCAGCCTTCCCTAATGAAAAACTGTTTTTT	CASSPSAFPNEKLFF
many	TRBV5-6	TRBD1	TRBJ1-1	TGTGCCAGCAGCGGGACAGTGAACACTGAAGCTTTCTTT	CASSGTVNTEAFF
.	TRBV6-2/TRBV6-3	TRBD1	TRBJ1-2	TGTGCCAGCAGAACCACAGGGGCCTATGGCTACACCTTC	CASRTTGAYGYTF
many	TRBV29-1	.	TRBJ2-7	TGCAGCGTTGAAGATGAGACCGCCAGCTCCTACGAGCAGTACTTC	CSVEDETASSYEQYF
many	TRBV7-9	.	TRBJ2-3	TGTGCCAGCAGCTTCCACGGGATCGCAGATACGCAGTATTTT	CASSFHGIADTQYF
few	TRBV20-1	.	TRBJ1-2	TGCAGTGCCTTACGGGGGGCCAACTATGGCTACACCTTC	CSALRGANYGYTF
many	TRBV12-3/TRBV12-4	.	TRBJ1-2	TGTGCCAGCAGTCCCAAACCGCGGACAGCGGAGGGCTACACCTTC	CASSPKPRTAEGYTF
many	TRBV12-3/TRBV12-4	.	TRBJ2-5	TGTGCCAGCAGCACGCCAGCATCACCAGAGACCCAGTACTTC	CASSTPASPETQYF
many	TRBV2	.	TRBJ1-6	TGTGCCAGCAGTGAACGAAGAAATTCACCCCTCCACTTT	CASSERRNSPLHF
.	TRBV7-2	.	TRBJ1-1	TGTGCCAGCAGGCTAGAAGGGGTCCCGAACACTGAAGCTTTCTTT	CASRLEGVPNTEAFF